The TCR beta chain under discussion was sequenced for a study of T cell changes during pregnancy in multiple sclerosis. The repertoire was sequenced with immunoSEQ multiplex PCR; TCRdb's copy has only in-frame clones and lacks some. Counted here are about 110,000 clones, 85% to 95% occurring once; the ten biggest clones make up roughly 1.5%. CDR1 is SGHNT, CDR2 YYREEE, per germline (reference sequence). The CDR3 has 16 residues. Trimming cost V 4 bases and J 0 bases; bases outside gene matches: 9. This TCR was sampled from a female donor with multiple sclerosis, enrolled in a pregnancy study. J is TRBJ1-1 and V is TRBV5-4; 7 bases map to TRBD1. This sample comprised peripheral blood, obtained after pregnancy. The CDR3 nucleotides are TGTGCCAGCAGCCCTGGAGGGGGCAGGATGAACACTGAAGCTTTCTTT. Translating it yields CASSPGGGRMNTEAFF. Using reference TRBV5-4 and TRBJ1-1 for the parts outside the CDR3, the full variable domain is ETGVTQSPTHLIKTRGQQVTLRCSSQSGHNTVSWYQQALGQGPQFIFQYYREEENGRGNFPPRFSGLQFPNYSSELNVNALELDDSALYLCASSPGGGRMNTEAFFGQGTRLTVV.